This T cell receptor (beta chain) was identified during a study of blood T cell repertoires in COVID-19. Across the study: Specimens from acute and convalescent COVID-19 originated in the United States, Italy and Spain. PBMCs, B-cell-depleted T cells, or T cells provided the cDNA or gDNA that made up the material.

This study enrolled people aged about 18 to 100 from 20 to 25 US geographic areas. Assignments of participants to cohorts depended upon their own reported clinical history. Assay: immunoSEQ multiplex PCR; the TCRdb copy retains only in-frame clones and omits some. The data show about 270,000 clones, about nine tenths seen once. Germline CDR1 SGHVS, CDR2 FQNEAQ. The ends lost 6 bases at V and 4 bases at J; junction bases unmatched: 5. The CDR3 is 13 residues long. Sequencing used PBMCs or T cells enriched from blood (not recorded which). J is TRBJ1-1 and V is TRBV7-8; TRBD1 aligns across 7 bases. The TCR sequence derives from a woman between 45 and 65 years old who had recovered from COVID-19. CDR3 region: CASSTNRGTEAFF. The CDR3 DNA sequence: TGTGCCAGCAGTACTAACAGGGGCACTGAAGCTTTCTTT.